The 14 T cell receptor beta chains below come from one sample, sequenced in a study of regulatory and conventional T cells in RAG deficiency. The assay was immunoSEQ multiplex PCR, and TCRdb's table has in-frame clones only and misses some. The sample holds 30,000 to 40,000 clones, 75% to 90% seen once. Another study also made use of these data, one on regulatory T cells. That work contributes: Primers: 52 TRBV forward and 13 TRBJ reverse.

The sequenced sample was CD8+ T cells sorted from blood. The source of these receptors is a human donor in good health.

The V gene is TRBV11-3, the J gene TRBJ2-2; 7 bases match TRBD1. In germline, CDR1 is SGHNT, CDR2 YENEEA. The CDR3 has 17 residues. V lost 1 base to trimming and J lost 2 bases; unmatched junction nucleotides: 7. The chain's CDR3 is CASSLGGTDLNTGELFF. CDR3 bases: TGTGCCAGCAGCTTAGGGGGGACAGACCTTAACACCGGGGAGCTGTTTTTT. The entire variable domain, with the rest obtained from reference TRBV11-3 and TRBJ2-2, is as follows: EAGVVQSPRYKIIEKKQPVAFWCNPISGHNTLYWYLQNLGQGPELLIRYENEEAVDDSQLPKDRFSAERLKGVDSTLKIQPAELGDSAVYLCASSLGGTDLNTGELFFGEGSRLTVL.

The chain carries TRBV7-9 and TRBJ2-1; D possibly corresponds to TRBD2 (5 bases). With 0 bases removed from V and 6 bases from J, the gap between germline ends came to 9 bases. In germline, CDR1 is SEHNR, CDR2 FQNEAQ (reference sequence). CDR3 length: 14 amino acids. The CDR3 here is CASSLARAFNEQFF. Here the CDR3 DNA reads TGTGCCAGCAGCTTAGCGCGGGCCTTCAATGAGCAGTTCTTC.

The CDR3 spells CASSNRGTEAFF. Here the CDR3 DNA reads TGTGCCAGCAGCAACAGGGGCACTGAAGCTTTCTTT. The chain combines TRBV6-5 with TRBJ1-1; 7 bases agree with TRBD1. The V and J ends lost 6 bases and 4 bases, in that order; junction bases with no gene match: 2. There are 12 residues in the CDR3. Germline V gene sequence: CDR1 MNHEY, CDR2 SVGAGI.

The CDR3 DNA reads as TGTGCCAGCAGTCTGACGGGGGCAAAAGGTGAGCAGTACTTC. Amino acid sequence: CASSLTGAKGEQYF. V gene TRBV28 combines with J gene TRBJ2-7; D assignment may be TRBD1 or TRBD2 (6 bases each). Trimming shortened V by 5 bases and J by 7 bases, and 18 bases separated the two germline ends. Germline values: CDR1 MDHEN, CDR2 SYDVKM. The CDR3 is 14 amino acids.

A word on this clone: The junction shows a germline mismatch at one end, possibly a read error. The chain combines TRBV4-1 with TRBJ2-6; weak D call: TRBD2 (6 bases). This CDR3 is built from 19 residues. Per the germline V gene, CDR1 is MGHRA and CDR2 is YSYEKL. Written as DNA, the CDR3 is TGCGCCAGCAGACAAGGGACTGGTCAGGGTGTCTCTGGGGCCAACGTCCTGACTTTC. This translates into CASRQGTGQGVSGANVLTF.

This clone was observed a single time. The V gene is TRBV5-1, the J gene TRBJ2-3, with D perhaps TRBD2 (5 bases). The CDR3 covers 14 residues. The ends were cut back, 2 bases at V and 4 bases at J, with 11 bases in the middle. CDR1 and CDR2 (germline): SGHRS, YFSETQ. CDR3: CASSFSTGSDTQYF. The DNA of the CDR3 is TGCGCCAGCAGCTTCAGTACGGGGTCAGATACGCAGTATTTT.

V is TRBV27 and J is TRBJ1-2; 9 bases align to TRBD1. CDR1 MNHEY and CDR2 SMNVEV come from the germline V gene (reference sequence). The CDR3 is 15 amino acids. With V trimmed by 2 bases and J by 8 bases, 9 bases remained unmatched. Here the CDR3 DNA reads TGTGCCAGCAGTTTAACTGGACAGGGGACGGGGGGCTACACCTTC. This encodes CASSLTGQGTGGYTF.

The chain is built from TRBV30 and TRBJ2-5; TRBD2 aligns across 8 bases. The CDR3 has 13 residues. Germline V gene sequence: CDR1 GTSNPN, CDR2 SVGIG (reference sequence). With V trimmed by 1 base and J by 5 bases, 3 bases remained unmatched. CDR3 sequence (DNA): TGTGCCTGGAGTGCGGGGGGGCCGGAGACCCAGTACTTC. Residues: CAWSAGGPETQYF.

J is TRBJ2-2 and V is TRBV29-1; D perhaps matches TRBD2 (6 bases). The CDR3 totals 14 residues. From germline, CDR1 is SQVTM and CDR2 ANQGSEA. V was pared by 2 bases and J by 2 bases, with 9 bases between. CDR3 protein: CSVERRENTGELFF. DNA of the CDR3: TGCAGCGTTGAAAGGAGGGAAAACACCGGGGAGCTGTTTTTT.

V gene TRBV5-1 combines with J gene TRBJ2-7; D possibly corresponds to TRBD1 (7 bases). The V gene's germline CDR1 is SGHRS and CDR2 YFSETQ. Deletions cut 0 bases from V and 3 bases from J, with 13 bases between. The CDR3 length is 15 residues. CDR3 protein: CASSLEAGGHYEQYF. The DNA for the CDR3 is TGCGCCAGCAGCTTGGAGGCAGGGGGGCACTACGAGCAGTACTTC. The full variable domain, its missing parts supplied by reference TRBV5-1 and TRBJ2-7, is KAGVTQTPRYLIKTRGQQVTLSCSPISGHRSVSWYQQTPGQGLQFLFEYFSETQRNKGNFPGRFSGRQFSNSRSEMNVSTLELGDSALYLCASSLEAGGHYEQYFGPGTRLTVT.

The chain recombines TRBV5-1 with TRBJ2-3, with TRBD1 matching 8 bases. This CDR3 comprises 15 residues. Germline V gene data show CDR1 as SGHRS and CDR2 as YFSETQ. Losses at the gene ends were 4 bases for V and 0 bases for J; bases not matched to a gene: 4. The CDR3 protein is CASSPQGASTDTQYF. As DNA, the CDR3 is TGCGCCAGCAGCCCTCAGGGGGCGAGCACAGATACGCAGTATTTT.

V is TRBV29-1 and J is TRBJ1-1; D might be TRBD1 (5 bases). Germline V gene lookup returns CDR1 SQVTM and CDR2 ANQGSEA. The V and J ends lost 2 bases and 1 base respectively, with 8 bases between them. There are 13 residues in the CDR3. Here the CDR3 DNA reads TGCAGCGTTGAAACCGGGACGAACACTGAAGCTTTCTTT. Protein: CSVETGTNTEAFF. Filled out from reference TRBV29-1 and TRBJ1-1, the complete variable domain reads SAVISQKPSRDICQRGTSLTIQCQVDSQVTMMFWYRQQPGQSLTLIATANQGSEATYESGFVIDKFPISRPNLTFSTLTVSNMSPEDSSIYLCSVETGTNTEAFFGQGTRLTVV.

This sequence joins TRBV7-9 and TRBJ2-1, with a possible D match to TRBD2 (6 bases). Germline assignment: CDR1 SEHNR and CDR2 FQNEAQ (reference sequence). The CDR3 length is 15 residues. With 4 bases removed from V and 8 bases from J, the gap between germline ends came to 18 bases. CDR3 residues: CASSSVRGMRDEQFF. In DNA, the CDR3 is TGTGCCAGCAGCTCCGTCCGGGGGATGAGGGATGAGCAGTTCTTC.

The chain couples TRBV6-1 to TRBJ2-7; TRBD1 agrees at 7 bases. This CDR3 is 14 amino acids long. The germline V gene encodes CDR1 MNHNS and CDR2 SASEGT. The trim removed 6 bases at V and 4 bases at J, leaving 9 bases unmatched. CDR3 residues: CASRTGRGVYEQYF. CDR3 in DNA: TGTGCCAGCAGGACAGGGCGAGGAGTTTACGAGCAGTACTTC.